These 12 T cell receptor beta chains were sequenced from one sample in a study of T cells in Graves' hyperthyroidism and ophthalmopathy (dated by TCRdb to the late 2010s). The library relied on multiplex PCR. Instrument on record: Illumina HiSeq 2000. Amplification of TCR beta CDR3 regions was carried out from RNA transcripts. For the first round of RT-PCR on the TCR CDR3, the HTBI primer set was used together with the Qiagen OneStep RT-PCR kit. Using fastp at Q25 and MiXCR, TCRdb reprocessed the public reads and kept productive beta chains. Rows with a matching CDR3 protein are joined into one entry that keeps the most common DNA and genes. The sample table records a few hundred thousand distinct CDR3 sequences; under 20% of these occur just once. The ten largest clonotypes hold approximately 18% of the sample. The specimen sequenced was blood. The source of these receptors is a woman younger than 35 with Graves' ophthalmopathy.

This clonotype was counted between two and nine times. Here the CDR3 DNA reads TGCAGCGTTGAAGAAGGGAATGAGCAGTTCTTC. This codes for CSVEEGNEQFF. The J gene is TRBJ2-1, the V gene TRBV29-1; no clear D. With 0 bases removed from V and 7 bases from J, the gap between germline ends came to 4 bases. This CDR3 spans 11 amino acids. CDR1 and CDR2 from the germline V gene are SQVTM and ANQGSEA.

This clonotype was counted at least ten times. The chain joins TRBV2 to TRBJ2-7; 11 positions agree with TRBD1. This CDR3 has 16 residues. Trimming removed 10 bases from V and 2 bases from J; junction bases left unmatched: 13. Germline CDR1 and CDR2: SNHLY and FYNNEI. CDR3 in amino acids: CATGLRWGQGAYEQYF. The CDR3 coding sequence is TGTGCCACCGGACTACGGTGGGGACAGGGGGCCTACGAGCAGTACTTC.

The CDR3: CASSLGGQIETQYF. In nucleotides, the CDR3 is TGTGCCAGCAGCTTAGGGGGACAGATAGAGACCCAGTACTTC. V usage is TRBV11-3 and J usage is TRBJ2-5; 7 nucleotides line up with TRBD1. Germline CDR1 is SGHNT and CDR2 is YENEEA. V shed 1 base, J shed 4 bases, and the junction held 3 bases outside the gene matches. The CDR3 sequence is 14 residues long.

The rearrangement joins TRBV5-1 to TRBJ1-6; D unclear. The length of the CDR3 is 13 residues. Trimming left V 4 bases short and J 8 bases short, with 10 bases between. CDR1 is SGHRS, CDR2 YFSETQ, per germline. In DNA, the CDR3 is TGCGCCAGCAGCCCCGAGAGCTATTCACCCCTCCACTTT. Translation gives CASSPESYSPLHF.

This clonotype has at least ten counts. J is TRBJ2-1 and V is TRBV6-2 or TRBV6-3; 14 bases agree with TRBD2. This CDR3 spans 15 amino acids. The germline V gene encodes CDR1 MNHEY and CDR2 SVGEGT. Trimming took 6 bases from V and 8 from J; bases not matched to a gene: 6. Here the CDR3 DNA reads TGTGCCAGCAGACCCGGGACTAGCGGGAGCTATGAGCAGTTCTTC. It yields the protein CASRPGTSGSYEQFF.

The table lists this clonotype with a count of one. This CDR3 is CASSLPGTPEAFF. The CDR3 DNA is TGTGCCAGCAGTCTCCCCGGGACCCCTGAAGCTTTCTTT. The chain has TRBV28 and TRBJ1-1, with a weak D call TRBD1 (5 bases). V lost 5 bases and J lost 6, with 13 bases in between. The CDR3 runs 13 residues. The V gene's germline CDR1 is MDHEN and CDR2 SYDVKM.

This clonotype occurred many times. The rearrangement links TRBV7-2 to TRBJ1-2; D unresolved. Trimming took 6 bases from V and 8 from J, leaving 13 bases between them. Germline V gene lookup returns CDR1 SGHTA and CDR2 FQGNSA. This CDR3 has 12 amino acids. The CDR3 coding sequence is TGTGCCAGCAGTTTCGTCACGGAGGGCTACACCTTC. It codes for CASSFVTEGYTF.

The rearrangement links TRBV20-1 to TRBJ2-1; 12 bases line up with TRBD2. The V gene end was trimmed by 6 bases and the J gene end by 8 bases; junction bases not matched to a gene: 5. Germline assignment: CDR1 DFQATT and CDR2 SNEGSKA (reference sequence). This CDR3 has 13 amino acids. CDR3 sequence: CSAKTSGSYEQFF. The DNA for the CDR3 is TGCAGTGCCAAGACTAGCGGGAGCTATGAGCAGTTCTTC.

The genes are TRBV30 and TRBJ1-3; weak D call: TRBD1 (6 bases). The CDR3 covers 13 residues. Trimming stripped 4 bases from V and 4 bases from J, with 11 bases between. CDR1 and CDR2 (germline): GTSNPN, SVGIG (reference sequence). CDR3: CAWTKTGGNTIYF. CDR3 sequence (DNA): TGTGCCTGGACAAAGACAGGAGGAAACACCATATATTTT.

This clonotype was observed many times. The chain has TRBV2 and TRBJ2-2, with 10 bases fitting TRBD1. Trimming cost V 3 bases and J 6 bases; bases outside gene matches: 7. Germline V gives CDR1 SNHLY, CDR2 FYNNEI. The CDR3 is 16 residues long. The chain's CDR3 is CASSDWGQGNSGELFF. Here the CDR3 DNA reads TGTGCCAGCAGTGATTGGGGACAGGGGAATTCCGGGGAGCTGTTTTTT.

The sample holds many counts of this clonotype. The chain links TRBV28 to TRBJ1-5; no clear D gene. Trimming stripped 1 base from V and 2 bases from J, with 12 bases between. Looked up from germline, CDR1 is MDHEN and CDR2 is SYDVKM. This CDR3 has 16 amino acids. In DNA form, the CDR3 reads TGTGCCAGCAGTTTATCGAGGGAGGAGGGCAATCAGCCCCAGCATTTT. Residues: CASSLSREEGNQPQHF.

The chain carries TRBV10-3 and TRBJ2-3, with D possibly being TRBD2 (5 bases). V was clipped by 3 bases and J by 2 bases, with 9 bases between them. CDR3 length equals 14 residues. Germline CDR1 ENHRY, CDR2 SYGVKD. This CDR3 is CAISDGLPTDTQYF. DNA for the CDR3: TGTGCCATCAGTGACGGACTCCCCACAGATACGCAGTATTTT.